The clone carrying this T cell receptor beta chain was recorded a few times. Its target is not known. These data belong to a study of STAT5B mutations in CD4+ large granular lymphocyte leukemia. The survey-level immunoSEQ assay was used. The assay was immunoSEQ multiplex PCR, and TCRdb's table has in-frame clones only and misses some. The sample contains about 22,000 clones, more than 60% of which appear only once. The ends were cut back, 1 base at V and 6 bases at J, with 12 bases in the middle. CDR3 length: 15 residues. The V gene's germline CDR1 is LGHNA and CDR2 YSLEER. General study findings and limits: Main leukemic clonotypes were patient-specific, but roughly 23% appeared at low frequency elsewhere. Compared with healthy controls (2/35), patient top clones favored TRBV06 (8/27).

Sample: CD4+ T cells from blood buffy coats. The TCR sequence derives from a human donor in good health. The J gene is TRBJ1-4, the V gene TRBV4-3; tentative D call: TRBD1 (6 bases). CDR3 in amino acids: CASSQVGAGDEKLFF. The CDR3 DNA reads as TGCGCCAGCAGCCAAGTGGGGGCAGGGGATGAAAAACTGTTTTTT.